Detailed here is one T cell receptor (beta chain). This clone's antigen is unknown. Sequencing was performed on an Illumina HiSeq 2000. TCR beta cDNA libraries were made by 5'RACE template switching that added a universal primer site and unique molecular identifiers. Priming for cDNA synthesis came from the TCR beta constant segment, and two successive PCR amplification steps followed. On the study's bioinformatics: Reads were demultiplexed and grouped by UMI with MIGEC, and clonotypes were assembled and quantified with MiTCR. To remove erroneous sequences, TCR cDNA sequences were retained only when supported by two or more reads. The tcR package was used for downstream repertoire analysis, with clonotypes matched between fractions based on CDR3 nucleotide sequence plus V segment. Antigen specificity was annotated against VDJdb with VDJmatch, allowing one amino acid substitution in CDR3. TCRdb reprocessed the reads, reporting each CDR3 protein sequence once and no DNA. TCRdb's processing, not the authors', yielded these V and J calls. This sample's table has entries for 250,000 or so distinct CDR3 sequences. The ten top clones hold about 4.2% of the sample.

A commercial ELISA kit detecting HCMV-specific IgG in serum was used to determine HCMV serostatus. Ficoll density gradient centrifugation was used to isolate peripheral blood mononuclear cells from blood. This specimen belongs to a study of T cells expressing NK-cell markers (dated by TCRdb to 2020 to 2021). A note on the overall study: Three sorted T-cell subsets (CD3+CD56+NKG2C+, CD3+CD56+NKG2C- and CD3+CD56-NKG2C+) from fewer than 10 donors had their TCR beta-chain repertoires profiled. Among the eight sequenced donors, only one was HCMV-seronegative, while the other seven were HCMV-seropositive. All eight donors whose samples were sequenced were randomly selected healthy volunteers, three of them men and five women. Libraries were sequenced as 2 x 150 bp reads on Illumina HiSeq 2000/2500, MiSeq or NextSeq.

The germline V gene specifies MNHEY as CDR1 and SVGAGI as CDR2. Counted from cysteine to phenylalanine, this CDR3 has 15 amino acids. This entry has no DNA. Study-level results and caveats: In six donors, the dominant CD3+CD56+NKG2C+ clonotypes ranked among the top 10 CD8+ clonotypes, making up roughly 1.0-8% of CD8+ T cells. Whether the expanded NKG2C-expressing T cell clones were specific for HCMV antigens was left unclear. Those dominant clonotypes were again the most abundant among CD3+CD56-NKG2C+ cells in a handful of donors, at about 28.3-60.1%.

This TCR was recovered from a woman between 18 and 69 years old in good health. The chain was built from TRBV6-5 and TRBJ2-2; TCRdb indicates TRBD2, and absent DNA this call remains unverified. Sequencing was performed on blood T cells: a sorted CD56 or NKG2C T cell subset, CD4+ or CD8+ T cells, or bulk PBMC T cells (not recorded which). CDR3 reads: CASSSPRGGTGELFF.